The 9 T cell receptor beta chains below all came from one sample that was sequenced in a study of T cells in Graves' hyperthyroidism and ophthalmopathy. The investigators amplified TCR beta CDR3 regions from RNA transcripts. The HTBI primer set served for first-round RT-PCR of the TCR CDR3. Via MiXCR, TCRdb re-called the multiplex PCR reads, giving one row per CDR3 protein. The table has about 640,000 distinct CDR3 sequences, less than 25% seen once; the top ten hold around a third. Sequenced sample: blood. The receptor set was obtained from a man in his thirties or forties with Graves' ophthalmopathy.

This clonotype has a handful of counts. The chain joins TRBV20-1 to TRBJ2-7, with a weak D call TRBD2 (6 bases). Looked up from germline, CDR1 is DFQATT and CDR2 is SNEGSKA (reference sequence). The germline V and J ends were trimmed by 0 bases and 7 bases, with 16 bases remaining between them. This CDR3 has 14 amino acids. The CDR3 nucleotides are TGCAGTGCTAGAGATCAAGGCAGGGCGGGGGAGCAGTACTTC. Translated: CSARDQGRAGEQYF.

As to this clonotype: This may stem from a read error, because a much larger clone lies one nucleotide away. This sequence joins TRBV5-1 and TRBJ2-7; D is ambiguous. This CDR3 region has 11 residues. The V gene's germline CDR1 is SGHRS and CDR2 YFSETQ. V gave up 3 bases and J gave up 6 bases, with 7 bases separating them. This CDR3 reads CASSSDFEQYF. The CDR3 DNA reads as TGCGCCAGCAGCTCAGATTTCGAGCAGTACTTC.

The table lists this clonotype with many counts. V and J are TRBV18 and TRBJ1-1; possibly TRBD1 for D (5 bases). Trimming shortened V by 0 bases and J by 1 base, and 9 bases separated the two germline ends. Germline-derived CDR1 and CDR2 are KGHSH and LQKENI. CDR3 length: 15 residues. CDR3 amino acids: CASSPPQGRNTEAFF. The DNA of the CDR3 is TGTGCCAGCTCACCACCGCAGGGACGGAACACTGAAGCTTTCTTT.

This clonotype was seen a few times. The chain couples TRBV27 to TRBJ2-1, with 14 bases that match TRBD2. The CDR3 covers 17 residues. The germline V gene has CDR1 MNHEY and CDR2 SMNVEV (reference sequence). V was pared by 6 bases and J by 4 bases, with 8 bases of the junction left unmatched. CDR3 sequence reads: CASRLTSGRAVYNEQFF. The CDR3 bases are TGTGCCAGCAGGTTGACTAGCGGGAGGGCCGTATACAATGAGCAGTTCTTC.

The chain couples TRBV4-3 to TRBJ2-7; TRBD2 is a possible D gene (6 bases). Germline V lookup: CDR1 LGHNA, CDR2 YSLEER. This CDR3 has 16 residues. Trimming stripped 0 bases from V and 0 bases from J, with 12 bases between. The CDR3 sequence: CASSQEVRGSSYEQYF. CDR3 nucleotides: TGCGCCAGCAGCCAAGAGGTCCGGGGGTCCTCCTACGAGCAGTACTTC.

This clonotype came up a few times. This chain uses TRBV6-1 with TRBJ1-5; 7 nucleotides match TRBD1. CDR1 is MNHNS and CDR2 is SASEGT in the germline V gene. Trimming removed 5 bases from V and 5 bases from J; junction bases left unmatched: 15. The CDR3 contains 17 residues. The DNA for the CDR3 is TGTGCCAGCAGTCGAATCCCCCGGACAGGACCTGATCAGCCCCAGCATTTT. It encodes CASSRIPRTGPDQPQHF.

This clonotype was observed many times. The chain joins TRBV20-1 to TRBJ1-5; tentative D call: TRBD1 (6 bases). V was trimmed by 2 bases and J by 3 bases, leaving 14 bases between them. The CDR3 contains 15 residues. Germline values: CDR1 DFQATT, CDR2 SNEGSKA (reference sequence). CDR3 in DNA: TGCAGTGCTAGAAAAACGACAGGTACCAATCAGCCCCAGCATTTT. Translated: CSARKTTGTNQPQHF.

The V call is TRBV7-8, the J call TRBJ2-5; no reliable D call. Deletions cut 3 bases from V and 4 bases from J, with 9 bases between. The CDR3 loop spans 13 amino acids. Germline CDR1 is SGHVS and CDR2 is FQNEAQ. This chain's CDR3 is CASSFQQRETQYF. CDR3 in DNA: TGTGCCAGCAGCTTCCAGCAGCGAGAGACCCAGTACTTC.

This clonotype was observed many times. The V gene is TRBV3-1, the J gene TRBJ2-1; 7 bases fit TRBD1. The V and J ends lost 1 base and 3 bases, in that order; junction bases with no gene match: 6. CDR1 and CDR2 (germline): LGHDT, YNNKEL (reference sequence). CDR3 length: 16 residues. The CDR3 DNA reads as TGTGCCAGCAGCCAAGTCCTACAGGGGATCTACAATGAGCAGTTCTTC. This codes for CASSQVLQGIYNEQFF.